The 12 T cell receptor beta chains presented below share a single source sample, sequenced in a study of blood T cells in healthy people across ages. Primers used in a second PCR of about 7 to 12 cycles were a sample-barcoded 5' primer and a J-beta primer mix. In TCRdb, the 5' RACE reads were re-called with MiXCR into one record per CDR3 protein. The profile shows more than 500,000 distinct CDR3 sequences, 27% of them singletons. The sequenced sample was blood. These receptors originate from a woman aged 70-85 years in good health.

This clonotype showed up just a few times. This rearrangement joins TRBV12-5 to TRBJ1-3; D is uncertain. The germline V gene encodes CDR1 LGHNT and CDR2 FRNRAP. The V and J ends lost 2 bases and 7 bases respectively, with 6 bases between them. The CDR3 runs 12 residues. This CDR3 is CASGLLRNTIYF. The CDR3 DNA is TGTGCTAGTGGTTTGCTCCGGAACACCATATATTTT.

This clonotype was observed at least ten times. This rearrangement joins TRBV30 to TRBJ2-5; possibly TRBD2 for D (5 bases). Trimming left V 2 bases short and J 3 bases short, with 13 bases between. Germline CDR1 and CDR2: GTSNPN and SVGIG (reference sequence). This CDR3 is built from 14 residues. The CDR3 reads CAWSPDSAKETQYF. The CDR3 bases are TGTGCCTGGAGTCCCGATAGCGCTAAAGAGACCCAGTACTTC.

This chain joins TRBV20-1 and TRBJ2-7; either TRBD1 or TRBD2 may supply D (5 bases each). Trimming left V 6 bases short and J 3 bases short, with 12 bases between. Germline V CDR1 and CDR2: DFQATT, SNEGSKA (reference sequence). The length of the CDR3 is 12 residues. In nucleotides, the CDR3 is TGCAGTGCACAGTATGGGGGCTACGAGCAGTACTTC. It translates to CSAQYGGYEQYF.

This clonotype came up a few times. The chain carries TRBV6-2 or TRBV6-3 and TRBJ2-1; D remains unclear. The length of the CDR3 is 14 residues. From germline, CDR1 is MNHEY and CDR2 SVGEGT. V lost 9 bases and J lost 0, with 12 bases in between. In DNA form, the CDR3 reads TGTGCCAGTTACCCTGGGAACTCCTACAATGAGCAGTTCTTC. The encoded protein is CASYPGNSYNEQFF.

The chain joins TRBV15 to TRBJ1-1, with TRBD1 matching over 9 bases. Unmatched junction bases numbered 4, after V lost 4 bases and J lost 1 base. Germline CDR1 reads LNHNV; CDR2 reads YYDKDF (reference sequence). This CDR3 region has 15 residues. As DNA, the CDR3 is TGTGCCACCAGCACCGGACAGGGGCAGAACACTGAAGCTTTCTTT. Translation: CATSTGQGQNTEAFF.

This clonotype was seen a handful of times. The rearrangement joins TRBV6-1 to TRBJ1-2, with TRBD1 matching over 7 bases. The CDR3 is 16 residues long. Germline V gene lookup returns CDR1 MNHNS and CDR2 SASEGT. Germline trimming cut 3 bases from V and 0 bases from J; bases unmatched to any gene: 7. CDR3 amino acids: CASSERDRPTNYGYTF. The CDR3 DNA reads TGTGCCAGCAGTGAGAGGGACAGACCCACTAACTATGGCTACACCTTC.

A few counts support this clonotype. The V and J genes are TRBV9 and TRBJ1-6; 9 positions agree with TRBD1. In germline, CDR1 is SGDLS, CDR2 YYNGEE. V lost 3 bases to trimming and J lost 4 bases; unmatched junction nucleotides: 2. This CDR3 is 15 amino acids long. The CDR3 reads CASSAGTGYNSPLHF. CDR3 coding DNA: TGTGCCAGCAGCGCCGGGACAGGGTATAATTCACCCCTCCACTTT.

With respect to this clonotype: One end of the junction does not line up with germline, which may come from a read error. CDR3 coding DNA: TGTGCCAGCATCTTAGGTGGGGTAGGAATGGCGTACTTC. Protein: CASILGGVGMAYF. The chain carries TRBV7-9 and TRBJ2-7; D remains unclear. This CDR3 has 13 residues. CDR1 and CDR2 (germline): SEHNR, FQNEAQ (reference sequence).

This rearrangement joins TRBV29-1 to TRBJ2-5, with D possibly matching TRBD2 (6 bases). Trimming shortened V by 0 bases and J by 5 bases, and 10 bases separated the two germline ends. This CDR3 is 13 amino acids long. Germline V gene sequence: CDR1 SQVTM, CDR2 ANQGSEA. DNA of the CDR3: TGCAGCGTTGAAGAAGCAGGAGGGGAGACCCAGTACTTC. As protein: CSVEEAGGETQYF.

Here the CDR3 reads CSASGEGFYGYTF. The CDR3 DNA follows: TGCAGTGCTTCAGGGGAGGGATTCTATGGCTACACCTTC. The chain joins TRBV20-1 to TRBJ1-2; D may be TRBD1 (6 bases). Trimming took 5 bases from V and 4 from J, leaving 14 bases between them. The CDR3 covers 13 residues. The V gene's germline CDR1 is DFQATT and CDR2 SNEGSKA (reference sequence).

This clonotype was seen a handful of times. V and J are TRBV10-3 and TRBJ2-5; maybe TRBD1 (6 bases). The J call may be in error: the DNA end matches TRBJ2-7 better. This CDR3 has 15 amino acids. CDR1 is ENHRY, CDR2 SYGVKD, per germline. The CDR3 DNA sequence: TGTGCCATCAGTACCCAACAGGGCGTTGACGGCGAGCAGTACTTC. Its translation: CAISTQQGVDGEQYF.

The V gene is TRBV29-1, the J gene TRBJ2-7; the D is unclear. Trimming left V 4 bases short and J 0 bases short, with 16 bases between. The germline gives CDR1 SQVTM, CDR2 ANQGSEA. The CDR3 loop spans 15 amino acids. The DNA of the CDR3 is TGCAGCGTTGGCGCTTTTGACACCTACTCCTACGAGCAGTACTTC. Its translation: CSVGAFDTYSYEQYF.